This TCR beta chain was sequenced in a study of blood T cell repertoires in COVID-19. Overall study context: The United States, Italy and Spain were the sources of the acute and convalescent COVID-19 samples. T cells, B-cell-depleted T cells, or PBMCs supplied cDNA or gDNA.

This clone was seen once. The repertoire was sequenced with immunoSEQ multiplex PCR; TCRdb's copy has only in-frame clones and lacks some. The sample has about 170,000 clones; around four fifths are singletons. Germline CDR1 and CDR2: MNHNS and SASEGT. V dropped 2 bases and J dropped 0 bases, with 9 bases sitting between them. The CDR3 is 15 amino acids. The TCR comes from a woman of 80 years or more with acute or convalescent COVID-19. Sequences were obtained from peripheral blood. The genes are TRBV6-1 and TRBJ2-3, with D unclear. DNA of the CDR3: TGTGCCAGCAGTGAAACGGGTGTTAGCACAGATACGCAGTATTTT. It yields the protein CASSETGVSTDTQYF.